The next 3 T cell receptor beta chains were all read from a single sample in a study of shared clonotypes between healthy human individuals. This table comes from immunoSEQ multiplex PCR, and its TCRdb copy is limited to in-frame clones, with some not included. The sample contains over 2 million clones, approximately 94% of which appear only once. Naive CD8 cells were CD45RO-negative, positively selected for CCR7, excluding terminally differentiated effector memory CD45RA+ cells. The source material was naive CD8+ T cells sorted from blood. These receptors came from a man aged 18 to 35 in good health.

The chain has TRBV27 and TRBJ2-3; the match to TRBD2 covers 10 bases. The ends lost 5 bases at V and 3 bases at J; junction bases unmatched: 5. Per germline, CDR1 MNHEY and CDR2 SMNVEV (reference sequence). CDR3 length: 15 residues. Written as DNA, the CDR3 is TGTGCCAGCAGTCCCAGCGGGGGGGCGACAGATACGCAGTATTTT. It specifies CASSPSGGATDTQYF.

V usage is TRBV7-9 and J usage is TRBJ1-2; 7 nucleotides line up with TRBD1. This CDR3 is 16 amino acids long. Germline CDR1 reads SEHNR; CDR2 reads FQNEAQ (reference sequence). Trimming at V came to 5 bases and at J to 2 bases, leaving 11 bases not matched to a gene. CDR3 residues: CASSPTTGRENYGYTF. CDR3 DNA: TGTGCCAGCAGCCCGACGACAGGGAGGGAAAACTATGGCTACACCTTC.

V is TRBV6-5 and J is TRBJ1-2, with 10 bases lining up with TRBD1. This CDR3 spans 16 amino acids. CDR1 and CDR2 (germline): MNHEY, SVGAGI. Trimming took 3 bases from V and 5 from J; bases not matched to a gene: 9. CDR3 sequence reads: CASSYGTGATSYGYTF. CDR3 bases: TGTGCCAGCAGTTATGGGACAGGGGCCACCTCTTATGGCTACACCTTC.